The 28 T cell receptor beta chains in this list originate from one sample, sequenced in a study of T-cell memory formation after mild COVID-19. One entry per CDR3 protein, called by TCRdb with MiXCR from the 5' RACE reads. The sample yields around 300,000 distinct CDR3 sequences, 13% seen once. Sequencing used PBMCs or a T cell subset sorted from them (not recorded which). These TCRs come from a man aged 18 to 30 who had mild COVID-19 (a few samples of this study predate the infection). Cell type and time point are not known.

The rearrangement links TRBV9 to TRBJ2-3, with 11 bases identical to TRBD2. This CDR3 spans 18 amino acids. Germline V gives CDR1 SGDLS, CDR2 YYNGEE. Unmatched junction bases numbered 10, after V lost 4 bases and J lost 0 bases. As DNA, the CDR3 is TGTGCCAGCAGCCCCGGACTAGCGGGTATAACTAGCACAGATACGCAGTATTTT. Its translation: CASSPGLAGITSTDTQYF.

This clonotype was counted only a few times. The chain carries TRBV4-3 and TRBJ1-2; 10 positions agree with TRBD1. This CDR3 has 15 residues. J was trimmed by 8 bases and V by 1 base; bases with no gene match: 7. Germline CDR1 and CDR2: LGHNA and YSLEER. In DNA form, the CDR3 reads TGCGCCAGCAGCCAAGCGGCAGGACAGGGGGGCGGCTACACCTTC. The encoded protein is CASSQAAGQGGGYTF.

This clonotype was detected only a few times. The chain combines TRBV25-1 with TRBJ2-5; TRBD2 agrees at 11 bases. The V segment lost 8 bases and the J segment 5 bases; nucleotides outside the gene matches: 7. CDR1 and CDR2 (germline): MGHDK, SYGVNS. This CDR3 is 14 amino acids long. The CDR3 DNA sequence: TGTGCCAGCGGCGTTAGCGGGGGGGCGGAGACCCAGTACTTC. Protein: CASGVSGGAETQYF.

This CDR3 reads CASSLGARGKEHYGYTF. CDR3 in DNA: TGTGCCAGCAGCTTAGGGGCGCGGGGAAAGGAGCACTATGGCTACACCTTC. The chain employs TRBV7-2 and TRBJ1-2; D gene uncertain. The germline CDR1 and CDR2 sequences are SGHTA and FQGNSA. The germline V and J ends were trimmed by 1 base and 3 bases, with 18 bases remaining between them. The CDR3 loop spans 17 amino acids.

This clonotype occurred a few times. The chain combines TRBV11-3 with TRBJ2-1; 8 bases fit TRBD2. The V gene's germline CDR1 is SGHNT and CDR2 YENEEA. This CDR3 is 12 amino acids long. Germline trimming cut 5 bases from V and 8 bases from J; bases unmatched to any gene: 2. The CDR3 reads CASSRGGDEQFF. The CDR3 nucleotides read TGTGCCAGCAGCCGGGGGGGCGATGAGCAGTTCTTC.

This clonotype turned up a few times. The chain employs TRBV5-1 and TRBJ2-1; 8 positions match TRBD2. This CDR3 has 17 residues. The germline V gene encodes CDR1 SGHRS and CDR2 YFSETQ. The J segment lost 0 bases and the V segment lost 3 bases, leaving 8 bases of the junction unmatched. The CDR3: CASSWAGGHSSYNEQFF. CDR3 nucleotide sequence: TGCGCCAGCAGCTGGGCGGGGGGACATAGCTCCTACAATGAGCAGTTCTTC.

This chain uses TRBV29-1 with TRBJ2-2, with 11 bases matching TRBD2. Unmatched junction bases numbered 9, after V lost 7 bases and J lost 8 bases. Germline CDR1 reads SQVTM; CDR2 reads ANQGSEA. The CDR3 contains 14 residues. The CDR3 is CSAAGTSGWGELFF. For the CDR3, the DNA is TGCAGCGCAGCCGGGACTAGCGGCTGGGGGGAGCTGTTTTTT.

The table lists this clonotype with a few counts. The V call is TRBV28, the J call TRBJ2-6; possibly TRBD1 for D (6 bases). Germline V CDR1 and CDR2: MDHEN, SYDVKM. Trimming stripped 7 bases from V and 3 bases from J, with 16 bases between. This CDR3 is 16 amino acids long. The CDR3 DNA is TGTGCCAGCAATGGACAGCCCCTGAGTGGGGCCAACGTCCTGACTTTC. Residues: CASNGQPLSGANVLTF.

This chain connects TRBV20-1 to TRBJ2-5, with TRBD2 matching over 7 bases. The ends lost 0 bases at V and 4 bases at J; junction bases unmatched: 8. Per the germline V gene, CDR1 is DFQATT and CDR2 is SNEGSKA (reference sequence). The CDR3 runs 15 residues. The CDR3 DNA reads as TGCAGTGCTAGAGATACAAGGACTAGTAGAGAGACCCAGTACTTC. It codes for CSARDTRTSRETQYF.

V is TRBV7-2 and J is TRBJ2-1; no clear D gene. This CDR3 has 10 amino acids. Germline V CDR1 and CDR2: SGHTA, FQGNSA. Deletions cut 1 base from V and 13 bases from J, with 5 bases between. The CDR3 DNA sequence: TGTGCCAGCAGCTTAGGCGGACAGTTCTTC. This sequence encodes CASSLGGQFF. Drawing the rest from reference TRBV7-2 and TRBJ2-1, the complete variable domain is GAGVSQSPSNKVTEKGKDVELRCDPISGHTALYWYRQSLGQGLEFLIYFQGNSAPDKSGLPSDRFSAERTGGSVSTLTIQRTQQEDSAVYLCASSLGGQFFGPGTRLTVL.

The rearrangement uses TRBV6-2 or TRBV6-3 and TRBJ2-1; 13 bases align to TRBD2. Germline CDR1 MNHEY, CDR2 SVGEGT. V lost 2 bases and J lost 13; bases outside the gene matches: 5. The CDR3 spans 14 residues. In DNA form, the CDR3 reads TGTGCCAGCAGTTACGGACTAGCGGGGGCTGAACAGTTCTTC. This encodes CASSYGLAGAEQFF.

Only a few counts were recorded for this clonotype. This chain connects TRBV7-2 to TRBJ1-4; D perhaps matches TRBD1 (6 bases). CDR3 length: 15 amino acids. V was cut by 1 base and J by 4 bases, with 10 bases left in between. Per the germline V gene, CDR1 is SGHTA and CDR2 is FQGNSA. The CDR3 loop reads CASSLGPGVNEKLFF. For the CDR3, the DNA is TGTGCCAGCAGCTTAGGGCCAGGGGTTAATGAAAAACTGTTTTTT. Full variable domain (missing parts from reference TRBV7-2 and TRBJ1-4): GAGVSQSPSNKVTEKGKDVELRCDPISGHTALYWYRQSLGQGLEFLIYFQGNSAPDKSGLPSDRFSAERTGGSVSTLTIQRTQQEDSAVYLCASSLGPGVNEKLFFGSGTQLSVL.

The genes are TRBV5-1 and TRBJ1-2; 7 bases are a match to TRBD1. Germline lookup yields CDR1 SGHRS and CDR2 YFSETQ. The CDR3 length is 16 residues. The ends lost 4 bases at V and 2 bases at J; junction bases unmatched: 11. The CDR3 loop is CASSHPTGTENYGYTF. The CDR3 DNA reads TGCGCCAGCAGCCACCCAACCGGGACAGAGAACTATGGCTACACCTTC.

The chain couples TRBV5-8 to TRBJ2-3; 8 bases align to TRBD2. The CDR3 is 15 residues long. Germline V gene data show CDR1 as SGHTS and CDR2 as YDEGEE. V shed 2 bases, J shed 4 bases, and the junction held 6 bases outside the gene matches. CDR3 region: CASSLSGGPADTQYF. The CDR3 region has the DNA TGTGCCAGCAGCTTATCGGGGGGGCCGGCAGATACGCAGTATTTT.

This chain uses TRBV7-9 with TRBJ2-1; 7 nucleotides agree with TRBD2. Germline V CDR1 and CDR2: SEHNR, FQNEAQ (reference sequence). The V gene end was trimmed by 2 bases and the J gene end by 5 bases; junction bases not matched to a gene: 6. The CDR3 sequence is 15 residues long. The CDR3 region is CASSLSRTRNNEQFF. The CDR3 region has the DNA TGTGCCAGCAGCTTATCTAGGACTAGGAACAATGAGCAGTTCTTC. The full variable domain, its missing parts supplied by reference TRBV7-9 and TRBJ2-1, is DTGVSQNPRHKITKRGQNVTFRCDPISEHNRLYWYRQTLGQGPEFLTYFQNEAQLEKSRLLSDRFSAERPKGSFSTLEIQRTEQGDSAMYLCASSLSRTRNNEQFFGPGTRLTVL.

The chain links TRBV4-3 to TRBJ2-3; the match to TRBD2 covers 7 bases. The length of the CDR3 is 12 residues. Germline CDR1 is LGHNA and CDR2 is YSLEER. V was pared by 2 bases and J by 9 bases, with 2 bases of the junction left unmatched. CDR3: CASSQLGGTQYF. The CDR3 DNA is TGCGCCAGCAGCCAACTGGGGGGGACGCAGTATTTT.

The chain is built from TRBV27 and TRBJ1-6, with D possibly matching TRBD1 (5 bases). The V gene lost 5 bases and the J gene lost 6 bases, with 14 bases spanning the gap. Germline V gene data show CDR1 as MNHEY and CDR2 as SMNVEV (reference sequence). The CDR3 length is 15 residues. CDR3 region: CASSIGTQGNSPLHF. Here the CDR3 DNA reads TGTGCCAGCAGTATTGGGACCCAGGGTAATTCACCCCTCCACTTT.

This clonotype was seen a single time. V is TRBV5-1 and J is TRBJ2-3, with 8 bases matching TRBD2. V lost 0 bases, J lost 2 bases, and 5 bases stayed unmatched. Germline V lookup: CDR1 SGHRS, CDR2 YFSETQ. This CDR3 has 16 residues. This chain's CDR3 is CASSLVERGYTDTQYF. DNA of the CDR3: TGCGCCAGCAGCTTGGTAGAGCGGGGGTACACAGATACGCAGTATTTT.

The V and J genes are TRBV7-9 and TRBJ1-2, with D hard to call. Germline lookup yields CDR1 SEHNR and CDR2 FQNEAQ (reference sequence). This CDR3 spans 12 amino acids. The ends were cut back, 5 bases at V and 12 bases at J, with 16 bases in the middle. CDR3 nucleotides: TGTGCCAGCAGCCCGCGGACGGCTCGGGACACCTTC. This translates into CASSPRTARDTF.

The chain recombines TRBV11-2 with TRBJ1-1, with D possibly being TRBD1 (5 bases). The CDR3 has 14 amino acids. Trimming took 3 bases from V and 4 from J, leaving 12 bases between them. Germline assignment: CDR1 SGHAT and CDR2 FQNNGV. CDR3 in amino acids: CASSFRGGFTEAFF. The CDR3 DNA reads as TGTGCCAGCAGCTTTCGGGGGGGGTTCACTGAAGCTTTCTTT.

V is TRBV4-1 and J is TRBJ2-1, with 10 positions matching TRBD2. Per germline, CDR1 MGHRA and CDR2 YSYEKL. The CDR3 is 19 residues long. V shed 0 bases, J shed 4 bases, and the junction held 12 bases outside the gene matches. For the CDR3, the DNA is TGCGCCAGCAGCCAAGATTTAAATATAGCGGGGGGCGGGTACAATGAGCAGTTCTTC. It translates to CASSQDLNIAGGGYNEQFF.

The V call is TRBV2, the J call TRBJ1-1, with 7 bases fitting TRBD1. The CDR3 is 14 amino acids. The germline V gene encodes CDR1 SNHLY and CDR2 FYNNEI. V shed 6 bases, J shed 4 bases, and the junction held 8 bases outside the gene matches. The CDR3 region has the DNA TGTGCCAGCAGCATCGACAGGGTCAGCACTGAAGCTTTCTTT. Its protein is CASSIDRVSTEAFF.

This clonotype was seen at least ten times. The chain links TRBV7-3 to TRBJ1-1; D uncertain. Trimming shortened V by 7 bases and J by 6 bases, and 12 bases separated the two germline ends. CDR1 is SGHTA, CDR2 FQGTGA, per germline. The CDR3 length is 12 residues. The CDR3 region is CASKGRYSEAFF. The CDR3 DNA is TGTGCCAGCAAAGGTCGGTACTCTGAAGCTTTCTTT.

This clonotype was counted between two and nine times. The rearrangement uses TRBV20-1 and TRBJ2-3, with TRBD2 matching 7 bases. CDR3 length: 14 amino acids. V dropped 1 base and J dropped 1; count of bases not matched to a gene: 2. The V gene's germline CDR1 is DFQATT and CDR2 SNEGSKA (reference sequence). In nucleotides, the CDR3 is TGCAGTGCTAGAGTTCGGGGGGGCACAGATACGCAGTATTTT. Residues: CSARVRGGTDTQYF.

This clonotype was counted only a few times. The chain combines TRBV2 with TRBJ2-3, with 12 bases that match TRBD2. Germline CDR1 is SNHLY and CDR2 is FYNNEI. The CDR3 has 15 residues. Losses at the gene ends were 6 bases for V and 0 bases for J; bases not matched to a gene: 1. CDR3 protein: CASRGTSGSTDTQYF. Here the CDR3 DNA reads TGTGCCAGCAGGGGGACTAGCGGGAGCACAGATACGCAGTATTTT.

This clonotype was detected many times. This chain joins TRBV12-3 or TRBV12-4 and TRBJ2-1; D is unresolved. CDR3 length: 15 amino acids. V was pared by 0 bases and J by 0 bases, with 6 bases between. The chain's CDR3 is CASSLAGNSYNEQFF. The DNA of the CDR3 is TGTGCCAGCAGTTTAGCGGGCAACTCCTACAATGAGCAGTTCTTC.

A few counts support this clonotype. The chain uses TRBV28 and TRBJ2-3, with D uncertain. Between the trimmed V and J ends, which lost 2 bases and 2 bases, there was a span of 8 bases. The V gene's germline CDR1 is MDHEN and CDR2 SYDVKM. This CDR3 spans 14 amino acids. The CDR3, as DNA: TGTGCCAGCAGTTTAGTTAGTTACACAGATACGCAGTATTTT. Translated: CASSLVSYTDTQYF.

V gene TRBV4-1 combines with J gene TRBJ1-2; D is undetermined. CDR3 size: 14 residues. Trimming left V 0 bases short and J 13 bases short, with 18 bases between. Germline V lookup: CDR1 MGHRA, CDR2 YSYEKL. The CDR3 DNA reads as TGCGCCAGCAGCCAAGACTGGGTAAAGACCGAGGCCACCTTC. Translated: CASSQDWVKTEATF.